This T cell receptor (beta chain) is from a study of cytomegalovirus exposure and HLA in healthy donors. Study context: Of all 400 or so donors who were genotyped, roughly 81% belonged to the Caucasian-associated ancestry cluster. Whole-study results and caveats: In a later analysis, compared with equally common non-associated chains, HLA-associated beta chains were more expanded.

The PCR had 60 Vbeta and 13 Jbeta primers. Profiled with immunoSEQ multiplex PCR; TCRdb holds only in-frame clones, not every one. The data hold more than 200,000 clones, with over 65% observed a single time. The CDR3 sequence is 14 residues long. Germline loops: CDR1 GTSNPN, CDR2 SVGIG (reference sequence). The V and J ends lost 2 bases and 3 bases respectively, with 13 bases between them. On this clone: What it binds is unknown.

The sequenced sample was PBMCs. V gene TRBV30 combines with J gene TRBJ1-1; a weak D match, TRBD1 (5 bases). The origin of this receptor is a human donor in good health. DNA of the CDR3: TGTGCCTGGAGTCTAGGAGGGACGGACACTGAAGCTTTCTTT. This encodes CAWSLGGTDTEAFF.